A single sample is the source of the 25 T cell receptor beta chains below, sequenced in a study of vaccination and CD4 T cells after COVID-19. Sequence data for DNA of cultured CD4+ T cells were generated by the Oncomine TCR Beta short-read assay. TCRdb re-called the PCR reads through MiXCR, storing one row per CDR3 protein. The repertoire holds 12,000 to 15,000 distinct CDR3 sequences, with nearly 35% as singletons. The antigens these receptors bind are not known. Treatment indicated: roughly 11-day PBMC culture with coronavirus spike peptide pools or control peptides (ViraFEST assay). The sequenced material came from cultured CD4+ T cells from blood. The source is a human donor with COVID-19.

The chain is built from TRBV30 and TRBJ1-2; 8 nucleotides align to TRBD1. The CDR3 is 13 residues long. Looked up from germline, CDR1 is GTSNPN and CDR2 is SVGIG (reference sequence). Unmatched junction bases numbered 4, after V lost 0 bases and J lost 7 bases. CDR3 in amino acids: CAWSVQGARGYTF. The CDR3 DNA sequence: TGTGCCTGGAGTGTCCAGGGGGCTCGTGGCTACACCTTC.

This clonotype appeared a few times. As DNA, the CDR3 is TGTGCCAGCAGCGCATCTCCGCCCGGGCGCAATCAGCCCCAGCATTTT. This encodes CASSASPPGRNQPQHF. V is TRBV11-2 and J is TRBJ1-5; D remains ambiguous. CDR1 and CDR2 (germline): SGHAT, FQNNGV. The CDR3 contains 16 residues. Trimming left V 5 bases short and J 2 bases short, with 16 bases between.

On this clonotype itself: A junction boundary mismatches the germline segment, possibly from a read error. The gene calls are TRBV19 and TRBJ2-2; 8 bases agree with TRBD2. This CDR3 region has 14 residues. Germline lookup yields CDR1 LNHDA and CDR2 SQIVND (reference sequence). DNA for the CDR3: TGTGTCAGTAGTCCTCCGGGACTAGCCGGGGAGCTGTTTTTT. Translating gives CVSSPPGLAGELFF.

The V call is TRBV20-1, the J call TRBJ2-5, with D uncertain. The V end lost 1 base, the J end lost 3 bases, and 6 bases lay between the germline ends. The CDR3 runs to 12 residues. In germline, CDR1 is DFQATT, CDR2 SNEGSKA (reference sequence). CDR3 bases: TGCAGTGCTAGAGCCATCGAAGAGACCCAGTACTTC. The encoded protein is CSARAIEETQYF.

This clonotype was seen only a few times. This sequence joins TRBV12-5 and TRBJ1-2; 8 nucleotides match TRBD1. Germline V gene sequence: CDR1 LGHNT, CDR2 FRNRAP. V lost 4 bases, J lost 7 bases, and 11 bases stayed unmatched. The CDR3 is 15 amino acids. The CDR3 sequence is CASGSEGQAAAGYTF. The DNA of the CDR3 is TGTGCTAGTGGTTCCGAGGGACAGGCAGCCGCTGGCTACACCTTC.

J is TRBJ1-1 and V is TRBV20-1; 7 bases agree with TRBD1. Germline CDR1 is DFQATT and CDR2 is SNEGSKA (reference sequence). Unmatched junction bases numbered 12, after V lost 7 bases and J lost 4 bases. The CDR3 runs to 14 residues. CDR3 in DNA: TGCAGTGTCTCATCGGGACAGCCGACCACTGAAGCTTTCTTT. As protein: CSVSSGQPTTEAFF.

The chain links TRBV11-3 to TRBJ1-1; tentatively, D is TRBD1 (6 bases). CDR3 size: 15 residues. Germline lookup yields CDR1 SGHNT and CDR2 YENEEA. The V gene lost 5 bases and the J gene lost 0 bases, with 13 bases spanning the gap. CDR3 bases: TGTGCCAGCAGCCCGAAAGAGGGGGTGAACACTGAAGCTTTCTTT. Translated: CASSPKEGVNTEAFF.

The rearrangement uses TRBV20-1 and TRBJ2-4, with 7 nucleotides matching TRBD1. V lost 4 bases and J lost 2; bases outside the gene matches: 5. The CDR3 consists of 14 residues. In germline, CDR1 is DFQATT, CDR2 SNEGSKA (reference sequence). CDR3 sequence reads: CSANNRGPKNIQYF. The CDR3 DNA reads TGCAGTGCTAACAATAGGGGGCCCAAAAACATTCAGTACTTC.

This clonotype has more than one count but fewer than ten. This sequence joins TRBV12-3 or TRBV12-4 and TRBJ2-5; either TRBD1 or TRBD2 may supply D (5 bases each). V shed 4 bases and J shed 7 bases, with 16 bases lying between them. The CDR3 has 14 residues. CDR3 nucleotide sequence: TGTGCCAGCAGTTCCGGGGCCGGCAATTTGACCCAGTACTTC. Amino acids: CASSSGAGNLTQYF.

This clonotype showed up just a few times. In DNA form, the CDR3 reads TGTGCCAGCAGTGAAGGGACAACCTTTAATCAGCCCCAGCATTTT. Protein: CASSEGTTFNQPQHF. The genes are TRBV6-1 and TRBJ1-5; a weak D match, TRBD1 (5 bases). V dropped 1 base and J dropped 4 bases, with 11 bases sitting between them. The germline V gene has CDR1 MNHNS and CDR2 SASEGT. CDR3 length equals 15 residues.

The V call is TRBV12-3 or TRBV12-4, the J call TRBJ1-5; D possibly corresponds to TRBD1 (5 bases). V was trimmed by 6 bases and J by 6 bases, leaving 12 bases between them. CDR3 length: 13 residues. DNA of the CDR3: TGTGCCAGCAGCCAAGGGGAAGCTCAGCCCCAGCATTTT. Its protein is CASSQGEAQPQHF.

The genes are TRBV12-3 or TRBV12-4 and TRBJ1-5, with a weak D call TRBD1 (6 bases). This CDR3 spans 18 amino acids. Trimming shortened V by 5 bases and J by 7 bases, and 27 bases separated the two germline ends. CDR3 nucleotides: TGTGCCAGCAGTCCCTCACAGGGAGGGGTCTTATTATCGCAGCCCCAGCATTTT. It codes for CASSPSQGGVLLSQPQHF.

The chain is built from TRBV20-1 and TRBJ2-7; D is unresolved. The V end lost 3 bases, the J end lost 2 bases, and 20 bases lay between the germline ends. The CDR3 runs to 16 residues. The V gene's germline CDR1 is DFQATT and CDR2 SNEGSKA (reference sequence). DNA for the CDR3: TGCAGTGCTAGGGCCTGGGCGCCACTCGAAGCCTACGAGCAGTACTTC. Protein sequence: CSARAWAPLEAYEQYF.

This clonotype was seen a handful of times. Here the CDR3 DNA reads TGTGCCAGCAGCTTAAATCGACTAGCGGGGGTCTCATCGCAGTATTTT. Translation: CASSLNRLAGVSSQYF. The chain uses TRBV11-2 and TRBJ2-3; 12 bases agree with TRBD2. V was clipped by 2 bases and J by 10 bases; unmatched bases: 10. The germline gives CDR1 SGHAT, CDR2 FQNNGV. CDR3 length: 16 amino acids.

The chain combines TRBV11-2 with TRBJ1-3; D is undetermined. CDR1 is SGHAT and CDR2 is FQNNGV in the germline V gene. The CDR3 consists of 14 residues. Trimming removed 7 bases from V and 0 bases from J, with 10 bases in between. The DNA of the CDR3 is TGTGCCAGCAACCATCAGTTCTCTGGAAACACCATATATTTT. It encodes CASNHQFSGNTIYF.

The chain joins TRBV6-1 to TRBJ1-3, with D maybe TRBD1 (6 bases). Per the germline V gene, CDR1 is MNHNS and CDR2 is SASEGT. The CDR3 spans 15 residues. V was cut by 6 bases and J by 2 bases, with 14 bases left in between. In DNA form, the CDR3 reads TGTGCCAGCAGCTTACAGGGAATCACTGGAAACACCATATATTTT. Residues: CASSLQGITGNTIYF.

This clonotype appeared a few times. This rearrangement joins TRBV7-6 to TRBJ2-5; 7 bases agree with TRBD1. Trimming at V came to 5 bases and at J to 0 bases, leaving 9 bases not matched to a gene. CDR1 SGHVS and CDR2 FNYEAQ come from the germline V gene. The CDR3 loop spans 16 amino acids. The CDR3 DNA follows: TGTGCCAGCAGCCCTTACGGGACAGCTAACCAAGAGACCCAGTACTTC. It is translated as CASSPYGTANQETQYF. The whole variable domain, remainder taken from reference TRBV7-6 and TRBJ2-5, is GAGVSQSPRYKVTKRGQDVALRCDPISGHVSLYWYRQALGQGPEFLTYFNYEAQQDKSGLPNDRFSAERPEGSISTLTIQRTEQRDSAMYRCASSPYGTANQETQYFGPGTRLLVL.

This clonotype was recorded a few times. This chain connects TRBV20-1 to TRBJ1-5; 8 positions match TRBD1. Trimming cost V 6 bases and J 4 bases; bases outside gene matches: 17. The CDR3 runs 17 residues. Germline V lookup: CDR1 DFQATT, CDR2 SNEGSKA (reference sequence). CDR3 residues: CSALTFPGQGWNQPQHF. As DNA, the CDR3 is TGCAGTGCCCTGACCTTCCCTGGACAGGGCTGGAATCAGCCCCAGCATTTT.

The chain recombines TRBV7-9 with TRBJ1-1, with no clear D. V was clipped by 3 bases and J by 3 bases, with 14 bases between them. The germline gives CDR1 SEHNR, CDR2 FQNEAQ (reference sequence). This CDR3 is 15 amino acids long. The CDR3 DNA is TGTGCCAGCAGCTTTCGGGGTTGGGAGGACACTGAAGCTTTCTTT. Translating gives CASSFRGWEDTEAFF.

This clonotype was seen a handful of times. The V call is TRBV2, the J call TRBJ2-5; the match to TRBD2 covers 7 bases. Germline CDR1 SNHLY, CDR2 FYNNEI. The length of the CDR3 is 14 residues. Trimming took 8 bases from V and 1 from J; bases not matched to a gene: 7. CDR3 coding DNA: TGTGCCAGCCCCCTGGGGGGGATCCAAGAGACCCAGTACTTC. The encoded protein is CASPLGGIQETQYF.

This clonotype appeared a few times. The chain joins TRBV20-1 to TRBJ2-5; TRBD2 aligns across 13 bases. V gave up 2 bases and J gave up 7 bases; unmatched junction bases: 7. Germline V gene sequence: CDR1 DFQATT, CDR2 SNEGSKA (reference sequence). The length of the CDR3 is 15 residues. For the CDR3, the DNA is TGCAGTGCTAGAAAAACTAGCGGGGGGGCAGGGACCCAGTACTTC. It is translated as CSARKTSGGAGTQYF.

The chain employs TRBV20-1 and TRBJ2-2; TRBD1 matches at 10 bases. CDR3 length: 14 amino acids. The germline CDR1 and CDR2 sequences are DFQATT and SNEGSKA (reference sequence). The J segment lost 5 bases and the V segment lost 2 bases, leaving 2 bases of the junction unmatched. This CDR3 reads CSARRTGGTGELFF. The CDR3 DNA is TGCAGTGCTAGAAGGACAGGGGGGACCGGGGAGCTGTTTTTT.

The chain couples TRBV12-3 or TRBV12-4 to TRBJ2-4; 7 bases align to TRBD1. Trimming at V came to 8 bases and at J to 7 bases, leaving 11 bases not matched to a gene. The CDR3 length is 14 residues. The CDR3: CASCPQPGGNIQYF. CDR3 nucleotide sequence: TGTGCCAGCTGCCCCCAGCCAGGGGGTAACATTCAGTACTTC.

This chain links TRBV30 with TRBJ1-4; D remains unclear. The ends were cut back, 1 base at V and 3 bases at J, with 6 bases in the middle. Germline CDR1 and CDR2: GTSNPN and SVGIG (reference sequence). This CDR3 contains 13 residues. In nucleotides, the CDR3 is TGTGCCTGGAGTGGCTCCCCTAATGAAAAACTGTTTTTT. Its protein product is CAWSGSPNEKLFF.

V and J are TRBV15 and TRBJ2-5, with TRBD1 as a possible D gene (5 bases). From germline, CDR1 is LNHNV and CDR2 YYDKDF (reference sequence). The V and J ends lost 1 base and 5 bases respectively, with 11 bases between them. The CDR3 is made up of 14 amino acids. CDR3 bases: TGTGCCACCAGCAGAGTGGCAGGGCGGGAGACCCAGTACTTC. Protein: CATSRVAGRETQYF.